The table lists the clone carrying this TCR beta chain with a few counts. The antigen remains unidentified. The data originate from a study of post-analysis software for immune sequencing data. Trimming took 5 bases from V and 0 from J, leaving 15 bases between them. Germline V gene sequence: CDR1 SGHAT, CDR2 FQNNGV. This CDR3 has 16 residues. Overall study results and limits: Those with multiple sclerosis, the patient group, showed significantly lower normalized Chao1 diversity than controls. Higher frequency in patients than in controls was seen for about 5 TRBV segments, with TRBV5-6, TRBV5-1 and TRBV20-1 among them. Samples from one preparation batch, clustered by F measure, grouped strongly together.

Unique molecular identifiers were carried by the TCR beta cDNA libraries. TCRdb fed the PCR reads into MiXCR, producing one record per CDR3 protein. The data show fewer than 850,000 distinct CDR3 sequences, with 25% to 30% seen just once and around 0.6% held by the top ten. This sequence was found in a girl between 10 and 17 years old with multiple sclerosis. Sequencing was carried out using blood. V is TRBV11-2 and J is TRBJ2-3; D remains ambiguous. The CDR3 here is CASSQVRSFSTDTQYF. Written as DNA, the CDR3 is TGTGCCAGCAGCCAGGTCAGGAGCTTTAGCACAGATACGCAGTATTTT.